The 30 T cell receptor beta chains in this list originate from one sample, sequenced in a study of blood T cell repertoires in COVID-19. The protocol was immunoSEQ multiplex PCR, while the TCRdb copy is restricted to in-frame clones and leaves out a portion. The sample carries some 100,000 clones, about 90% recorded once. Material for sequencing was peripheral blood. The receptors come from a man aged 50 or older with acute or convalescent COVID-19.

J is TRBJ2-7 and V is TRBV7-8, with D unresolved. The CDR3 extends over 13 amino acids. Deletions cut 4 bases from V and 0 bases from J, with 7 bases between. Per the germline V gene, CDR1 is SGHVS and CDR2 is FQNEAQ. As DNA, the CDR3 is TGTGCCAGCAGCTCCCTGAGCTCCTACGAGCAGTACTTC. As protein: CASSSLSSYEQYF.

This chain connects TRBV5-6 to TRBJ1-3; 7 nucleotides match TRBD1. Germline lookup yields CDR1 SGHDT and CDR2 YYEEEE. CDR3 length: 18 amino acids. Unmatched junction bases numbered 13, after V lost 1 base and J lost 3 bases. The CDR3 spells CASSLRHRGWNYGNTIYF. CDR3 nucleotide sequence: TGTGCCAGCAGCTTGAGGCACAGGGGTTGGAATTATGGAAACACCATATATTTT.

This clone occurred once. The chain combines TRBV7-9 with TRBJ1-1; D gene unclear. The CDR3 is made up of 14 amino acids. V was pared by 8 bases and J by 5 bases, with 18 bases between. From germline, CDR1 is SEHNR and CDR2 FQNEAQ (reference sequence). CDR3 sequence (DNA): TGTGCCAGCGTCCTCTTGGTAGTTCCTACTGAAGCTTTCTTT. Its protein product is CASVLLVVPTEAFF. The full variable domain, its missing parts supplied by reference TRBV7-9 and TRBJ1-1, is DTGVSQNPRHKITKRGQNVTFRCDPISEHNRLYWYRQTLGQGPEFLTYFQNEAQLEKSRLLSDRFSAERPKGSFSTLEIQRTEQGDSAMYLCASVLLVVPTEAFFGQGTRLTVV.

The chain employs TRBV12-5 and TRBJ2-5, with 8 bases fitting TRBD1. Unmatched junction bases numbered 9, after V lost 4 bases and J lost 5 bases. This CDR3 spans 15 amino acids. CDR1 and CDR2 from the germline V gene are LGHNT and FRNRAP. CDR3 region: CASGSGTGRMETQYF. CDR3 bases: TGTGCTAGTGGTTCCGGGACAGGAAGGATGGAGACCCAGTACTTC. Together with reference TRBV12-5 and TRBJ2-5, the CDR3 gives the full variable domain: DARVTQTPRHKVTEMGQEVTMRCQPILGHNTVFWYRQTMMQGLELLAYFRNRAPLDDSGMPKDRFSAEMPDATLATLKIQPSEPRDSAVYFCASGSGTGRMETQYFGPGTRLLVL.

The chain couples TRBV11-3 to TRBJ1-1; D is possibly TRBD1 (6 bases). Germline values: CDR1 SGHNT, CDR2 YENEEA. The CDR3 extends over 15 amino acids. V was cut by 5 bases and J by 1 base, with 14 bases left in between. In DNA, the CDR3 is TGTGCCAGCAGCACGCAACAGGGCGAGAACACTGAAGCTTTCTTT. Its protein is CASSTQQGENTEAFF.

The V call is TRBV2, the J call TRBJ2-7; 8 bases are a match to TRBD2. The length of the CDR3 is 15 residues. J was trimmed by 2 bases and V by 4 bases; bases with no gene match: 7. Germline assignment: CDR1 SNHLY and CDR2 FYNNEI. The CDR3 sequence: CASSVMASGPYEQYF. In DNA, the CDR3 is TGTGCCAGCAGTGTAATGGCTAGCGGGCCCTACGAGCAGTACTTC.

This chain links TRBV6-6 with TRBJ1-5, with D unresolved. V lost 8 bases and J lost 7, with 12 bases in between. CDR3 length: 12 amino acids. Germline loops: CDR1 MNHNY, CDR2 SVGAGI (reference sequence). CDR3 protein: CASSTPGQPQHF. CDR3 nucleotides: TGTGCCAGCTCCACCCCGGGGCAGCCCCAGCATTTT.

The J gene is TRBJ2-7, the V gene TRBV6-5; D remains ambiguous. The CDR3 has 12 amino acids. Trimming pared 6 bases from V and 0 bases from J, leaving 6 bases between. Germline CDR1 reads MNHEY; CDR2 reads SVGAGI. The CDR3 region has the DNA TGTGCCAGCAGGAGTAGCTCCTACGAGCAGTACTTC. This sequence encodes CASRSSSYEQYF.

This clone was observed a single time. The V gene is TRBV5-1, the J gene TRBJ2-5; D gene uncertain. Germline lookup yields CDR1 SGHRS and CDR2 YFSETQ. The CDR3 has 11 amino acids. The V and J ends lost 4 bases and 3 bases respectively, with 4 bases between them. This CDR3 is CASSVKETQYF. The CDR3 nucleotides read TGCGCCAGCAGCGTAAAAGAGACCCAGTACTTC.

The V gene is TRBV11-3, the J gene TRBJ2-7; 7 nucleotides agree with TRBD1. Germline loops: CDR1 SGHNT, CDR2 YENEEA. V dropped 1 base and J dropped 3; count of bases not matched to a gene: 3. The CDR3 totals 14 residues. The CDR3 sequence: CASSLGTGYYEQYF. The CDR3 DNA follows: TGTGCCAGCAGCTTAGGGACAGGATACTACGAGCAGTACTTC. Based on the CDR3 plus reference TRBV11-3 and TRBJ2-7, the full variable domain is EAGVVQSPRYKIIEKKQPVAFWCNPISGHNTLYWYLQNLGQGPELLIRYENEEAVDDSQLPKDRFSAERLKGVDSTLKIQPAELGDSAVYLCASSLGTGYYEQYFGPGTRLTVT.

J is TRBJ2-7 and V is TRBV12-3 or TRBV12-4; maybe TRBD2 (5 bases). V gave up 6 bases and J gave up 7 bases, with 10 bases separating them. CDR3 length: 11 residues. This chain's CDR3 is CASRKDFEQYF. CDR3 coding DNA: TGTGCCAGCAGAAAGGACTTTGAGCAGTACTTC.

A single count supports this clone. V usage is TRBV6-6 and J usage is TRBJ2-3; 8 bases are a match to TRBD2. The V gene's germline CDR1 is MNHNY and CDR2 SVGAGI (reference sequence). V trimming: 7 bases; J trimming: 6 bases; junction bases outside the gene matches: 9. This CDR3 comprises 14 residues. This CDR3 reads CASKTRGGADTQYF. CDR3 nucleotides: TGTGCCAGCAAAACCCGGGGGGGGGCTGATACGCAGTATTTT.

The chain recombines TRBV5-4 with TRBJ1-2, with D perhaps matching TRBD1 (5 bases). Germline V gene sequence: CDR1 SGHNT, CDR2 YYREEE (reference sequence). V was pared by 4 bases and J by 4 bases, with 14 bases between. The CDR3 loop spans 14 amino acids. The CDR3 region is CASSPSGLSYGYTF. CDR3 in DNA: TGTGCCAGCAGCCCCTCAGGGCTCAGCTATGGCTACACCTTC.

Only one count was recorded for this clone. The J gene is TRBJ1-6, the V gene TRBV19, with 8 nucleotides matching TRBD1. From germline, CDR1 is LNHDA and CDR2 SQIVND (reference sequence). CDR3 size: 13 residues. V shed 8 bases and J 6 bases; nucleotides not matched to a gene: 3. CDR3 region: CASPDRVNSPLHF. CDR3 coding DNA: TGTGCCAGTCCGGACAGGGTTAATTCACCCCTCCACTTT. The full variable domain, its missing parts supplied by reference TRBV19 and TRBJ1-6, is DGGITQSPKYLFRKEGQNVTLSCEQNLNHDAMYWYRQDPGQGLRLIYYSQIVNDFQKGDIAEGYSVSREKKESFPLTVTSAQKNPTAFYLCASPDRVNSPLHFGNGTRLTVT.

This chain connects TRBV2 to TRBJ1-1; 7 nucleotides line up with TRBD1. This CDR3 has 15 amino acids. Germline trimming cut 2 bases from V and 5 bases from J; bases unmatched to any gene: 8. Germline values: CDR1 SNHLY, CDR2 FYNNEI. The CDR3 coding sequence is TGTGCCAGCAGTGAATCCTCCAGGGGGGTAACTGAAGCTTTCTTT. Protein product: CASSESSRGVTEAFF.

The chain carries TRBV7-2 and TRBJ1-4; weak D call: TRBD1 (6 bases). Trimming took off 1 base at V and 8 bases at J, with 14 bases between the two ends. CDR1 is SGHTA and CDR2 is FQGNSA in the germline V gene. The CDR3 runs 15 residues. CDR3 in amino acids: CASSLGGGNGEKLFF. The CDR3 DNA reads as TGTGCCAGCAGCTTAGGGGGGGGCAACGGGGAAAAACTGTTTTTT.

The rearrangement links TRBV19 to TRBJ1-5; D ambiguous. V was cut by 5 bases and J by 6 bases, with 14 bases left in between. This CDR3 is 14 amino acids long. Germline V CDR1 and CDR2: LNHDA, SQIVND (reference sequence). CDR3 sequence: CASSGGPKGQPQHF. In DNA, the CDR3 is TGTGCCAGTAGTGGAGGGCCAAAGGGTCAGCCCCAGCATTTT. Together with reference TRBV19 and TRBJ1-5, the CDR3 gives the full variable domain: DGGITQSPKYLFRKEGQNVTLSCEQNLNHDAMYWYRQDPGQGLRLIYYSQIVNDFQKGDIAEGYSVSREKKESFPLTVTSAQKNPTAFYLCASSGGPKGQPQHFGDGTRLSIL.

The chain couples TRBV12-3 or TRBV12-4 to TRBJ2-7; possible D gene TRBD1, 6 bases. V was trimmed by 6 bases and J by 3 bases, leaving 9 bases between them. The CDR3 has 12 residues. Written as DNA, the CDR3 is TGTGCCAGCAGGTCGACAGGCTACGAGCAGTACTTC. Translation gives CASRSTGYEQYF.

The rearrangement joins TRBV25-1 to TRBJ2-7; 7 nucleotides align to TRBD1. This CDR3 has 14 residues. After removal of 2 bases from V and 4 bases from J, the junction contained 5 bases not matched to a gene. Germline V gene lookup returns CDR1 MGHDK and CDR2 SYGVNS. CDR3 loop: CASSERDSLYEQYF. The CDR3 coding sequence is TGTGCCAGCAGTGAACGGGACAGTCTATACGAGCAGTACTTC.

The chain joins TRBV5-1 to TRBJ1-1, with D tentatively TRBD1 (5 bases). CDR1 and CDR2 (germline): SGHRS, YFSETQ. This CDR3 region has 14 residues. Trimming removed 3 bases at V and 1 base at J, with 10 bases between. CDR3 sequence reads: CASSSTTGNTEAFF. CDR3 nucleotide sequence: TGCGCCAGCAGCTCTACTACAGGGAACACTGAAGCTTTCTTT.

The chain uses TRBV5-1 and TRBJ2-3; D perhaps matches TRBD1 (6 bases). Looked up from germline, CDR1 is SGHRS and CDR2 is YFSETQ. This CDR3 has 16 amino acids. Deletions cut 2 bases from V and 0 bases from J, with 13 bases between. CDR3 in amino acids: CASSLRQADSTDTQYF. The CDR3 bases are TGCGCCAGCAGCTTACGACAGGCGGATAGCACAGATACGCAGTATTTT.

V usage is TRBV15 and J usage is TRBJ1-2; TRBD1 is a possible D gene (5 bases). The CDR3 covers 11 residues. V was shortened by 3 bases and J by 8 bases, with 7 bases between the two germline ends. Germline loops: CDR1 LNHNV, CDR2 YYDKDF (reference sequence). The CDR3: CATSRGGGYTF. The CDR3 DNA sequence: TGTGCCACCAGCAGGGGGGGAGGCTACACCTTC.

The chain recombines TRBV10-3 with TRBJ1-6; possibly TRBD1 for D (5 bases). This CDR3 spans 13 amino acids. V was pared by 6 bases and J by 6 bases, with 9 bases between. From germline, CDR1 is ENHRY and CDR2 SYGVKD. CDR3 sequence reads: CAIRGGVNSPLHF. The CDR3 DNA sequence: TGTGCCATCAGGGGAGGGGTTAATTCACCCCTCCACTTT.

The chain has TRBV2 and TRBJ2-5; 7 bases align to TRBD1. The germline CDR1 and CDR2 sequences are SNHLY and FYNNEI. This CDR3 is 14 amino acids long. With V trimmed by 6 bases and J by 1 base, 5 bases remained unmatched. CDR3 loop: CASSPGQFQETQYF. In DNA, the CDR3 is TGTGCCAGCAGCCCGGGACAGTTCCAAGAGACCCAGTACTTC.

This chain joins TRBV28 and TRBJ1-1; possibly TRBD1 for D (5 bases). Trimming removed 11 bases from V and 1 base from J, with 11 bases in between. The CDR3 covers 12 residues. Per the germline V gene, CDR1 is MDHEN and CDR2 is SYDVKM. For the CDR3, the DNA is TGTGCCGCGGGACTGAAGAACACTGAAGCTTTCTTT. It specifies CAAGLKNTEAFF.

The V gene is TRBV28, the J gene TRBJ1-1; 8 nucleotides line up with TRBD1. Losses at the gene ends were 2 bases for V and 6 bases for J; bases not matched to a gene: 5. The germline V gene encodes CDR1 MDHEN and CDR2 SYDVKM. CDR3 length: 14 amino acids. The CDR3 DNA is TGTGCCAGCAGTTTACAGGGGGCGCTTTCTGAAGCTTTCTTT. Its protein product is CASSLQGALSEAFF.

V gene TRBV5-4 combines with J gene TRBJ2-3; 15 bases line up with TRBD2. The CDR3 length is 17 residues. V was pared by 5 bases and J by 2 bases, with 6 bases of the junction left unmatched. Germline V gives CDR1 SGHNT, CDR2 YYREEE (reference sequence). The CDR3 coding sequence is TGTGCCAGCAGGGTGGGACTAGCGGGGGGCTACACAGATACGCAGTATTTT. Its protein is CASRVGLAGGYTDTQYF.

The chain has TRBV2 and TRBJ1-5, with D possibly TRBD1 on 6 matching bases. This CDR3 region has 14 residues. The V gene's germline CDR1 is SNHLY and CDR2 FYNNEI. Deletions cut 4 bases from V and 5 bases from J, with 12 bases between. The CDR3 reads CASSALGGHQPQHF. For the CDR3, the DNA is TGTGCCAGCAGTGCTCTAGGGGGACATCAGCCCCAGCATTTT. The full variable domain, in which reference TRBV2 and TRBJ1-5 provide the parts outside the CDR3, is EPEVTQTPSHQVTQMGQEVILRCVPISNHLYFYWYRQILGQKVEFLVSFYNNEISEKSEIFDDQFSVERPDGSNFTLKIRSTKLEDSAMYFCASSALGGHQPQHFGDGTRLSIL.

This clone was found once. The chain's CDR3 is CASSLERPYGYTF. The CDR3 coding sequence is TGCGCCAGCAGCTTGGAGAGGCCCTATGGCTACACCTTC. The J gene is TRBJ1-2, the V gene TRBV5-1; D unclear. Germline V gives CDR1 SGHRS, CDR2 YFSETQ. V lost 0 bases and J lost 4, with 7 bases in between. The CDR3 is made up of 13 amino acids.

The chain couples TRBV6-5 to TRBJ2-7; the match to TRBD1 covers 9 bases. The germline V gene has CDR1 MNHEY and CDR2 SVGAGI. The CDR3 totals 15 residues. Trimming at V came to 0 bases and at J to 6 bases, leaving 6 bases not matched to a gene. The CDR3 spells CASSYSTGGSPEQYF. In DNA form, the CDR3 reads TGTGCCAGCAGTTACTCTACAGGGGGCTCTCCCGAGCAGTACTTC.